These T cell receptor beta chains were read from a single sample in a study of T cell responses to AZD1222 COVID-19 vaccine. The repertoire was sequenced with immunoSEQ multiplex PCR; TCRdb's copy has only in-frame clones and lacks some. This repertoire shows 140,000 or so clones, roughly 90% found once; its top ten account for roughly 4.7%. The source material was peripheral blood, sampled on day 0 of AZD1222 vaccination. The receptors come from an adult in good health. The CDR3 runs from the conserved cysteine through the conserved F or W. Each record gives: D gene, clone size, V gene, J gene, CDR3 DNA, CDR3 protein. The D gene is left open where the match is weak. Only part of the rows carry a size: once, few, many, or a class if the clone is expanded.

-,-,TRBV11-2,TRBJ1-3,TGTGCCAGCAGCTTAGAGGGCAGAAGGCTTGGAAACACCATATATTTT,CASSLEGRRLGNTIYF
TRBD1,-,TRBV19,TRBJ1-1,TGTGCCAGTAGTAACCGGGCTAAACAGGGGATCTCGGCTGAAGCTTTCTTT,CASSNRAKQGISAEAFF
-,-,TRBV19,TRBJ2-2,TGTGCCAGTAGTATTAGGGCCGCGGACACCGGGGAGCTGTTTTTT,CASSIRAADTGELFF
TRBD1,-,TRBV3-1/TRBV3-2,TRBJ1-4,TGTGCCAGCAGCCAAACCGGGACAGATCCTGAAAAACTGTTTTTT,CASSQTGTDPEKLFF
-,-,TRBV6-4,TRBJ2-3,TGTGCCAGCAGCAGCGGCGAGACTAGCACAGATACGCAGTATTTT,CASSSGETSTDTQYF
-,-,TRBV16,TRBJ2-7,TGTGCCAGCAGCCGGGGGACAAAGGGGAGCTACGAGCAGTACTTC,CASSRGTKGSYEQYF
TRBD2,-,TRBV5-4,TRBJ2-1,TGTGCCAGCAGCTTGATGCGGGAGACCTACAATGAGCAGTTCTTC,CASSLMRETYNEQFF
-,once,TRBV27,TRBJ2-7,TGTGCCAGCAGTTTAAGCCGCGAGGGGGAGCAGTACTTC,CASSLSREGEQYF
-,-,TRBV2,TRBJ1-1,TGTGCCAGCAGTCAAGGTAACACTGAAGCTTTCTTT,CASSQGNTEAFF
-,-,TRBV2,TRBJ2-1,TGTGCCAGCAGTGAGGGCGGGATGGCCTACAATGAGCAGTTCTTC,CASSEGGMAYNEQFF
TRBD1,-,TRBV7-9,TRBJ1-1,TGTGCCAGCAGCTTAATACAGGGGGCAACTGAAGCTTTCTTT,CASSLIQGATEAFF
TRBD1,-,TRBV27,TRBJ1-1,TGTGCCAGCAGCCCTGGGGTACGACAGGGCGGTGAAGCTTTCTTT,CASSPGVRQGGEAFF
-,-,TRBV5-6,TRBJ1-3,TGTGCCAGCAGTTTTAGCAGGGAAGTGAACACCATATATTTT,CASSFSREVNTIYF
-,-,TRBV30,TRBJ1-6,TGTGCCTGGGCAGGGGAACATTCACCCCTCCACTTT,CAWAGEHSPLHF
-,-,TRBV4-1,TRBJ1-1,TGCGCCAGCAGCCACCACGGAGGGGGGCTGGATGAAGCTTTCTTT,CASSHHGGGLDEAFF
TRBD1,once,TRBV4-2,TRBJ2-4,TGTGCCAGCAGCCAAGGGGACAGGGCGTCGGGAAACATTCAGTACTTC,CASSQGDRASGNIQYF
TRBD1,-,TRBV10-3,TRBJ1-3,TGTGCCATCAGACAGGGGGATATAGGAGACACCATATATTTT,CAIRQGDIGDTIYF
-,-,TRBV5-1,TRBJ2-2,TGCGCCAGCAGCTTGAGGAACGGGGAGCTGTTTTTT,CASSLRNGELFF
TRBD2,-,TRBV19,TRBJ2-7,TGTGCCAGTACCCCGAACACTAGCGGGAGATCTGAGCAGTACTTC,CASTPNTSGRSEQYF
-,-,TRBV4-1,TRBJ1-5,TGCGCCAGCAGCTCAGTCCGGGGCCCAAACAATCAGCCCCAGCATTTT,CASSSVRGPNNQPQHF
-,-,TRBV6-5,TRBJ1-2,TGTGCCAGCAGTTATCCCTCCACAGCTAACTATGGCTACACCTTC,CASSYPSTANYGYTF
-,few,TRBV19,TRBJ1-1,TGTGCCAGTAGTATTATTTTTCGGTCGAACACTGAAGCTTTCTTT,CASSIIFRSNTEAFF
-,-,TRBV7-9,TRBJ2-5,TGTGCCAGCAGCTTGTCAGGAACCCAAGAGACCCAGTACTTC,CASSLSGTQETQYF
TRBD2,-,TRBV7-6,TRBJ2-1,TGTGCCAGCAGCTTACTAGCGGGGAGACCTAATGAGCAGTTCTTC,CASSLLAGRPNEQFF
-,-,TRBV5-4,TRBJ1-2,TGTGCCAGCAGCTTGGTCGGGGGCAGGGGATTGCGTGGCTACACCTTC,CASSLVGGRGLRGYTF
-,-,TRBV18,TRBJ1-2,TGTGCCAGCTCACCGGGGCAGGGAAAATACTATGGCTACACCTTC,CASSPGQGKYYGYTF
TRBD2,-,TRBV27,TRBJ2-7,TGTGCCAGCGGGGTTTTGTGGGAGGGGATTTCCTACGAGCAGTACTTC,CASGVLWEGISYEQYF
-,-,TRBV28,TRBJ2-3,TGTGCCAGCAGTTCGCAGGGGGGCGTAGATACGCAGTATTTT,CASSSQGGVDTQYF
TRBD1,-,TRBV7-2,TRBJ1-2,TGTGCCAGCAGCCACCGGGACAGGGGGCTTTATGGCTACACCTTC,CASSHRDRGLYGYTF
-,-,TRBV30,TRBJ1-2,TGTGCCTGGGAACGGTTCTATGGCTACACCTTC,CAWERFYGYTF
-,-,TRBV4-2,TRBJ1-2,TGTGCCAGCAGCCAAGACAGGGGCAACTATGGCTACACCTTC,CASSQDRGNYGYTF